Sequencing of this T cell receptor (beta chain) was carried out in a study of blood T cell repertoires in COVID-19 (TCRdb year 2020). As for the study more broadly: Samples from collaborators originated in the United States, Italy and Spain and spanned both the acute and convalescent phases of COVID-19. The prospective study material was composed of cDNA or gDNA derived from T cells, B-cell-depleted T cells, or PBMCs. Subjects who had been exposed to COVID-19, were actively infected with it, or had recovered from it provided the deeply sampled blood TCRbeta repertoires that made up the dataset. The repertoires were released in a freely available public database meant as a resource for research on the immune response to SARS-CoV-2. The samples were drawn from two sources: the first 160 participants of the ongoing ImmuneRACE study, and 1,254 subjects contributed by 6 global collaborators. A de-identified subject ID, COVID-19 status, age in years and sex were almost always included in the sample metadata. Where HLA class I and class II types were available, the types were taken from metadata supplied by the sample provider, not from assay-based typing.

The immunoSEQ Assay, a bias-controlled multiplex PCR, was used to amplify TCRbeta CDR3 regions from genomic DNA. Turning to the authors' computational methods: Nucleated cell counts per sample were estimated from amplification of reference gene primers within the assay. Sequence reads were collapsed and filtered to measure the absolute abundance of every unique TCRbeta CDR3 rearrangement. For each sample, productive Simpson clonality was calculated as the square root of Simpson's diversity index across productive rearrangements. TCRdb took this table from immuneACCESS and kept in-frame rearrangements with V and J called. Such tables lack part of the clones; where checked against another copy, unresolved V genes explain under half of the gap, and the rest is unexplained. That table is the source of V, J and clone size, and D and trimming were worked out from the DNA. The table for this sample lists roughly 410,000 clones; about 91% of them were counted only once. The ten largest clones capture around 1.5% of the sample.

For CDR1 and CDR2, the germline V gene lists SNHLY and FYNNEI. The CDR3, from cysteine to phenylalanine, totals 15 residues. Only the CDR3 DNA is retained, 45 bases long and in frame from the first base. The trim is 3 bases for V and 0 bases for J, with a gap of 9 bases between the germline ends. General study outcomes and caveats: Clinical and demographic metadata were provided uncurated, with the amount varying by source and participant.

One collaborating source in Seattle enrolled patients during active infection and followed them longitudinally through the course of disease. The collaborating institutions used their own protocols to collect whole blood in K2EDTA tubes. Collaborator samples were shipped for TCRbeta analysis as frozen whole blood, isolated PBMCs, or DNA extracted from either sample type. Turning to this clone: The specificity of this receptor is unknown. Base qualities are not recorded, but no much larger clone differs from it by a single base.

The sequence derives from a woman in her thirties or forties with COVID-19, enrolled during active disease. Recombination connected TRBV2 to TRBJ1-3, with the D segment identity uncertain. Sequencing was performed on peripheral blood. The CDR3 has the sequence CASSDGLTSGNTIYF. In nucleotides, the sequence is TGTGCCAGCAGTGATGGGCTGACCTCTGGAAACACCATATATTTT.